The text below deals with one T cell receptor beta chain. TCRdb's table, derived via immunoSEQ multiplex PCR, lists solely in-frame clones and lacks some. The table has about 160,000 clones, around 90% seen once. This sample is drawn from a study of blood T cell repertoires in COVID-19. For the study at large: Material from acute and convalescent COVID-19 was sourced from the United States, Italy and Spain. PBMCs, B-cell-depleted T cells, or T cells provided the cDNA or gDNA that made up the material.

Trimming stripped 2 bases from V and 1 base from J, with 17 bases between. Germline-derived CDR1 and CDR2 are LNHDA and SQIVND (reference sequence). This CDR3 is built from 18 residues. Sample: peripheral blood. The origin of this receptor is a man aged 18 to 30 with acute or convalescent COVID-19. This chain connects TRBV19 to TRBJ2-2; the D gene is possibly TRBD2 (6 bases). The CDR3 protein is CASSIPQWGVGNTGELFF. In DNA form, the CDR3 reads TGTGCCAGTAGTATACCTCAATGGGGGGTGGGGAACACCGGGGAGCTGTTTTTT. Full variable domain (rest looked up from reference TRBV19 and TRBJ2-2): DGGITQSPKYLFRKEGQNVTLSCEQNLNHDAMYWYRQDPGQGLRLIYYSQIVNDFQKGDIAEGYSVSREKKESFPLTVTSAQKNPTAFYLCASSIPQWGVGNTGELFFGEGSRLTVL.